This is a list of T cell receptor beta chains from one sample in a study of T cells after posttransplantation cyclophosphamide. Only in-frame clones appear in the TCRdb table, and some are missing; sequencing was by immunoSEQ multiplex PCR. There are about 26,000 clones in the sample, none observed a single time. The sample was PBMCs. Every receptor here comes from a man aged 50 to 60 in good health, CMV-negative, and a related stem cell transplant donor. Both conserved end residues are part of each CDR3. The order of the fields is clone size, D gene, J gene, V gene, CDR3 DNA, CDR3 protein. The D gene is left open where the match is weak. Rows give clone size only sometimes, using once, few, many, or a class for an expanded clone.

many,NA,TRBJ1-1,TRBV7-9,TGTGCCAGCAGACCCCCTGTTCCGAAAGACATGAACACTGAAGCTTTCTTT,CASRPPVPKDMNTEAFF
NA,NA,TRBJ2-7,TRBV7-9,TGTGCCAGCAGCTTAGGATCCGGGGGGCTGTACGAGCAGTACTTC,CASSLGSGGLYEQYF
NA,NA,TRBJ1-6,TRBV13,TGTGCCAGCAGCTCCCTAAGGGGGGGCTCCTATAATTCACCCCTTCACTTT,CASSSLRGGSYNSPLHF
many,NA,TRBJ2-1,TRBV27,TGTGCCAGCAGTTTATATCGGTCCTACAATGAGCAGTTCTTC,CASSLYRSYNEQFF
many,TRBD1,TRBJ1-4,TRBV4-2,TGTGCCAGCAGCCGACGGGACAGTGAAAAACTGTTTTTT,CASSRRDSEKLFF
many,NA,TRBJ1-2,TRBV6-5,TGTGCCAGCAGGCCACCGGCAGGGGAAGTGAAAGGCTACACCTTC,CASRPPAGEVKGYTF
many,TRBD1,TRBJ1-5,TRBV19,TGTGCCAGTAGAGGACAGGGAGGCAATCAGCCCCAGCATTTT,CASRGQGGNQPQHF
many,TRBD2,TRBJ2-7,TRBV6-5,TGTGCCAGCAGTTACTCGGGGACTAGCGCCTCCTACGAGCAGTACTTC,CASSYSGTSASYEQYF
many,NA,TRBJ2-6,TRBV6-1,TGTGCCAGCAGCGGTACTGAGTCTGGGGCCAACGTCCTGACTTTC,CASSGTESGANVLTF
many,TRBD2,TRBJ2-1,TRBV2,TGTGCCAGCAGTTCCGATAGCGGGGGGGTTTACAATGAGCAGTTCTTC,CASSSDSGGVYNEQFF
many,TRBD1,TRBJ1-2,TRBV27,TGTGCCAGCAGTTTAGGGGCCGGACAGGGGGGGGACTATGGCTACACCTTC,CASSLGAGQGGDYGYTF
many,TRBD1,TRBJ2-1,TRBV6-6,TGTGCCAGCAGACCCGGGACAGGGGGATACAATGAGCAGTTCTTC,CASRPGTGGYNEQFF
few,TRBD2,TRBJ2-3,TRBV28,TGTGCCAGCAGGACTAGCGGGAGGGGTGGGACAGATACGCAGTATTTT,CASRTSGRGGTDTQYF
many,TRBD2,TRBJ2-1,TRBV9,TGTGCCAGCAACGGTTGGGGTAGCGGGGGGTACAATGAGCAGTTCTTC,CASNGWGSGGYNEQFF
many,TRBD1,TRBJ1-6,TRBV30,TGTGCCTGGAGTTTTGGGACAGGGGGAAGCTCCTATAATTCACCCCTCCACTTT,CAWSFGTGGSSYNSPLHF
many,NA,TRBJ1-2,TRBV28,TGTGCCAGCAGCCCGCGGCAGCTGTATGGCTACACCTTC,CASSPRQLYGYTF
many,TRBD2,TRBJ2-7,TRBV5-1,TGCGCCAGCAGCTTGACTAGCGACTACGAGCAGTACTTC,CASSLTSDYEQYF
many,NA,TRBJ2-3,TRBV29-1,TGCAGCGTAGAGCCTAGCGTACCCCCAGATACGCAGTATTTT,CSVEPSVPPDTQYF
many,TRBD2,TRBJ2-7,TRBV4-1,TGCGCCAGCAGCCAAGATCGGGGGGAGCGGGAACCCCTCTACGAGCAGTACTTC,CASSQDRGEREPLYEQYF
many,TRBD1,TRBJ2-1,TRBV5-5,TGTGCCAGCAGCTTAACCGGGACAGGGGTCTACAATGAGCAGTTCTTC,CASSLTGTGVYNEQFF
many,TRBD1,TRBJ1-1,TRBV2,TGTGCCAGCAAAGGGACAGGGTACACTGAAGCTTTCTTT,CASKGTGYTEAFF
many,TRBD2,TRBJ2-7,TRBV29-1,TGCAGCGTGGGGGTTGGCGGGAGTTACGAGCAGTACTTC,CSVGVGGSYEQYF
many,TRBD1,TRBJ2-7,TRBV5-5,TGTGCCAGCAGCTTGACAGGGGAAGGGATCGAGCAGTACTTC,CASSLTGEGIEQYF
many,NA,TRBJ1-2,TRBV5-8,TGTGCCAGCAGCTTGGCGGGGAACGACTATGGCTACACCTTC,CASSLAGNDYGYTF
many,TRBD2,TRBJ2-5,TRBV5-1,TGCGCCAGCAGCACGCTGACTAGCGGCCAAGAGACCCAGTACTTC,CASSTLTSGQETQYF
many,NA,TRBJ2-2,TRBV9,TGTGCCAGCAGCCCTATAGCGGTGAGCGGGGAGCTGTTTTTT,CASSPIAVSGELFF
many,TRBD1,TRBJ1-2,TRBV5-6,TGTGCCAGCAGCTTCCGGGACAGGGTGAACTATGGCTACACCTTC,CASSFRDRVNYGYTF
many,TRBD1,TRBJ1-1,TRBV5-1,TGCGCCAGCAGCTTGGGAGGGGGCTTGGGTGAAGCTTTCTTT,CASSLGGGLGEAFF
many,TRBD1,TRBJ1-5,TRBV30,TGTGCCTGGAGTGACGGACAGGGTATCAATCAGCCCCAGCATTTT,CAWSDGQGINQPQHF
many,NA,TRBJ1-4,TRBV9,TGTGCCAGCAGCCGCGACAGTGAAAAACTGTTTTTT,CASSRDSEKLFF
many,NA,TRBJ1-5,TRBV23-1,TGCGCCAGCAGTCACAGGGATAGCAATCAGCCCCAGCATTTT,CASSHRDSNQPQHF
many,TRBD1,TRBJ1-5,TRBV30,TGTGCCTGGAGTGGGACAGGGGCAAAGCCCCAGCATTTT,CAWSGTGAKPQHF
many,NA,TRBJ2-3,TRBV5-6,TGTGCCAGCAGCCCTGGGAGGGGGGTCTACATAGATACGCAGTATTTT,CASSPGRGVYIDTQYF
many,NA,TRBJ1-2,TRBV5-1,TGCGCCAGCAGCTTGGATCGGGTTTATGGCTACACCTTC,CASSLDRVYGYTF
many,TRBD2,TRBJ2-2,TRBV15,TGTGCCACCAGCAGTGGGGGAGGGGTATATGACGGGGAGCTGTTTTTT,CATSSGGGVYDGELFF
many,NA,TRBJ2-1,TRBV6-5,TGTGCCAGCTCGGGTACCTCTTACAATGAGCAGTTCTTC,CASSGTSYNEQFF
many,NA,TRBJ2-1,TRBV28,TGTGCCAGCTCCTCCGGCGGGACTTCCTACAATGAGCAGTTCTTC,CASSSGGTSYNEQFF
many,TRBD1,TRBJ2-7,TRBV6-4,TGTGCCAGGACACGTTCAGGGGGACGTTGTTACGAGCAGTACTTC,CARTRSGGRCYEQYF
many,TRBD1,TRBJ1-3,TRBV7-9,TGTGCCAGCAGCTTAACACAGGGGGTCCGAAACACCATATATTTT,CASSLTQGVRNTIYF
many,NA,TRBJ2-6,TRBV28,TGTGCCAGCAGACCAGCGGACAGTTTTTTTCCTGTTGGGGCCAACGTCCTGACTTTC,CASRPADSFFPVGANVLTF
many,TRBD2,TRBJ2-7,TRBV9,TGTGCCAGCAGCGTAGATCCGGGAGGGCCGGGGGAGCAGTACTTC,CASSVDPGGPGEQYF